Listed here are 2 T cell receptor beta chains from one sample, sequenced in a study of radiotherapy plus CTLA-4 blockade in lung cancer. Some clones are missing from TCRdb's copy, which holds only in-frame ones; the method was immunoSEQ multiplex PCR. Found here are approximately 50,000 clones, approximately 86% of them singletons; the top ten hold 17%. The source material was peripheral blood, sampled from a patient treated with radiotherapy plus ipilimumab. These receptor sequences come from a human donor with non-small cell lung cancer that progressed on radiotherapy plus ipilimumab. Some clones in this sample may be carry-over from other donors' samples.

This clone was observed a few times. The chain uses TRBV4-2 and TRBJ2-7, with 11 nucleotides matching TRBD2. CDR1 and CDR2 (germline): LGHNA, YNFKEQ. CDR3 length equals 16 residues. Trimming at V came to 4 bases and at J to 3 bases, leaving 8 bases not matched to a gene. The CDR3 DNA reads as TGTGCCAGCAGCCGAGAACTAGCGGGGGACCACTACGAGCAGTACTTC. This translates into CASSRELAGDHYEQYF.

The chain employs TRBV4-3 and TRBJ1-2; 9 bases are a match to TRBD1. V was pared by 0 bases and J by 5 bases, with 13 bases of the junction left unmatched. Germline V lookup: CDR1 LGHNA, CDR2 YSLEER. The CDR3 extends over 18 amino acids. The chain's CDR3 is CASSQEGGQGASLYGYTF. As DNA, the CDR3 is TGCGCCAGCAGCCAAGAGGGGGGACAGGGCGCCTCTTTGTATGGCTACACCTTC.